This entry lists 23 T cell receptor beta chains sequenced from one sample in a study of blood T cell repertoires in COVID-19. Only in-frame clones appear in the TCRdb table, and some are missing; sequencing was by immunoSEQ multiplex PCR. The repertoire holds around 210,000 clones, with more than 65% as singletons. Sequencing used peripheral blood. The receptors come from a human donor in a cohort sampled during active COVID-19.

V is TRBV27 and J is TRBJ2-7, with D perhaps matching TRBD1 (6 bases). Trimming took 2 bases from V and 3 from J, leaving 17 bases between them. CDR1 is MNHEY and CDR2 is SMNVEV in the germline V gene (reference sequence). The CDR3 has 16 residues. CDR3 in amino acids: CASSLRDTRGNYEQYF. The CDR3 DNA follows: TGTGCCAGCAGTTTAAGGGACACACGTGGGAACTACGAGCAGTACTTC.

The chain joins TRBV23-1 to TRBJ2-1; 14 bases map to TRBD2. TRBV23-1 is an open reading frame whose function is uncertain. The CDR3 length is 18 residues. With 2 bases clipped from V and 3 bases from J, the junction kept 6 bases outside the gene matches. The CDR3 sequence is CASSQGTSGSKVYNEQFF. The CDR3 coding sequence is TGCGCCAGCAGTCAAGGGACTAGCGGGAGTAAAGTCTACAATGAGCAGTTCTTC.

The CDR3 region has the DNA TGTGCCAGCAGTTCCCGGACTAGCGGCGACTACAATGAGCAGTTCTTC. Protein sequence: CASSSRTSGDYNEQFF. The chain employs TRBV27 and TRBJ2-1; 10 bases fit TRBD2. CDR3 length: 16 amino acids. Germline-derived CDR1 and CDR2 are MNHEY and SMNVEV (reference sequence). V was clipped by 4 bases and J by 3 bases; unmatched bases: 6.

This CDR3 reads CASSLAQGARDEQFF. The CDR3 DNA sequence: TGTGCCAGCAGCTTAGCACAGGGGGCGCGAGATGAGCAGTTCTTC. The rearrangement uses TRBV7-9 and TRBJ2-1; 9 positions match TRBD1. The V segment lost 0 bases and the J segment 8 bases; nucleotides outside the gene matches: 5. Germline CDR1 SEHNR, CDR2 FQNEAQ (reference sequence). The CDR3 spans 15 residues.

The chain carries TRBV19 and TRBJ2-7, with TRBD2 matching over 8 bases. Trimming removed 9 bases from V and 6 bases from J; junction bases left unmatched: 16. Germline V lookup: CDR1 LNHDA, CDR2 SQIVND (reference sequence). This CDR3 has 15 amino acids. The CDR3 region is CASRRREVEGGEQYF. The CDR3 DNA is TGTGCCAGCCGACGGCGGGAGGTCGAAGGGGGCGAGCAGTACTTC.

This sequence joins TRBV3-1 (or the pseudogene TRBV3-2) and TRBJ1-6; possibly TRBD1 for D (5 bases). This CDR3 is built from 13 residues. Trimming left V 4 bases short and J 7 bases short, with 8 bases between. The V gene's germline CDR1 is LGHDT and CDR2 YNNKEL (reference sequence). CDR3: CASSPNRNSPLHF. The CDR3 DNA follows: TGTGCCAGCAGCCCTAACAGGAATTCACCCCTCCACTTT.

The chain uses TRBV7-9 and TRBJ2-3; 7 positions agree with TRBD2. V trimming: 1 base; J trimming: 3 bases; junction bases outside the gene matches: 7. Germline CDR1 and CDR2: SEHNR and FQNEAQ (reference sequence). The CDR3 loop spans 16 amino acids. CDR3 nucleotides: TGTGCCAGCAGCTTAGGGGAGGGTACAGGAACAGATACGCAGTATTTT. Its translation: CASSLGEGTGTDTQYF.

The gene calls are TRBV11-2 and TRBJ2-7, with D perhaps matching TRBD2 (5 bases). Germline assignment: CDR1 SGHAT and CDR2 FQNNGV. CDR3 length: 12 residues. Trimming removed 2 bases at V and 4 bases at J, with 6 bases between. The CDR3: CASSLRTYEQYF. Here the CDR3 DNA reads TGTGCCAGCAGCTTACGGACTTACGAGCAGTACTTC.

Only a few counts were recorded for this clone. The chain uses TRBV28 and TRBJ1-2, with D possibly being TRBD1 (5 bases). This CDR3 contains 16 residues. From germline, CDR1 is MDHEN and CDR2 SYDVKM. Trimming cost V 3 bases and J 5 bases, with 19 bases left between them. As DNA, the CDR3 is TGTGCCAGCAGTTTGAACGGGGGAAAACCCTTTTATGGCTACACCTTC. It yields the protein CASSLNGGKPFYGYTF.

The rearrangement uses TRBV5-8 and TRBJ2-6; D is ambiguous. CDR3 size: 15 residues. V was clipped by 4 bases and J by 1 base, with 9 bases between them. Looked up from germline, CDR1 is SGHTS and CDR2 is YDEGEE. The CDR3 loop is CASSHRSSGANVLTF. The DNA of the CDR3 is TGTGCCAGCAGCCACAGATCGTCTGGGGCCAACGTCCTGACTTTC.

This chain connects TRBV30 to TRBJ1-6; 10 bases align to TRBD1. CDR3 length equals 14 residues. Germline CDR1 reads GTSNPN; CDR2 reads SVGIG (reference sequence). The trim removed 2 bases at V and 9 bases at J, leaving 4 bases unmatched. The CDR3 is CAWSSGTGVSPLHF. The CDR3 bases are TGTGCCTGGAGTTCCGGGACAGGGGTTTCACCCCTCCACTTT. The full variable domain, with the rest looked up from reference TRBV30 and TRBJ1-6, is SQTIHQWPATLVQPVGSPLSLECTVEGTSNPNLYWYRQAAGRGLQLLFYSVGIGQISSEVPQNLSASRPQDRQFILSSKKLLLSDSGFYLCAWSSGTGVSPLHFGNGTRLTVT.

The chain carries TRBV5-1 and TRBJ2-2, with 9 bases lining up with TRBD2. The J segment lost 3 bases and the V segment lost 0 bases, leaving 12 bases of the junction unmatched. Germline V gives CDR1 SGHRS, CDR2 YFSETQ. The CDR3 sequence is 19 residues long. The CDR3 protein is CASSLGVAGGPGDTGELFF. CDR3 nucleotides: TGCGCCAGCAGCTTGGGAGTTGCGGGAGGGCCCGGGGACACCGGGGAGCTGTTTTTT.

V usage is TRBV25-1 and J usage is TRBJ2-7; TRBD2 matches 7 bases. The CDR3 has 13 amino acids. Trimming removed 2 bases from V and 5 bases from J; junction bases left unmatched: 3. The germline V gene has CDR1 MGHDK and CDR2 SYGVNS. The CDR3 is CASSEKLADEQYF. The CDR3 DNA reads TGTGCCAGCAGTGAAAAGCTAGCGGACGAGCAGTACTTC.

The chain joins TRBV7-6 to TRBJ2-1; 14 nucleotides line up with TRBD2. V trimming: 5 bases; J trimming: 4 bases; junction bases outside the gene matches: 4. Germline CDR1 is SGHVS and CDR2 is FNYEAQ. The CDR3 covers 16 residues. CDR3 in amino acids: CASSAGLAGDYNEQFF. CDR3 in DNA: TGTGCCAGCAGCGCGGGACTAGCGGGAGATTACAATGAGCAGTTCTTC.

The J gene is TRBJ2-7, the V gene TRBV18; the D gene is possibly TRBD2 (5 bases). Between the trimmed V and J ends, which lost 1 base and 5 bases, there was a span of 12 bases. The CDR3 extends over 14 amino acids. The V gene's germline CDR1 is KGHSH and CDR2 LQKENI. CDR3 loop: CASSPQNEGNEQYF. CDR3 nucleotide sequence: TGTGCCAGCTCACCACAAAACGAGGGCAACGAGCAGTACTTC.

V and J are TRBV28 and TRBJ2-2; 7 bases match TRBD1. V trimming: 4 bases; J trimming: 5 bases; junction bases outside the gene matches: 10. Germline lookup yields CDR1 MDHEN and CDR2 SYDVKM. This CDR3 is built from 16 residues. CDR3 amino acids: CASSWSDRDRTGELFF. As DNA, the CDR3 is TGTGCCAGCAGTTGGTCAGACAGGGATAGGACCGGGGAGCTGTTTTTT.

This sequence joins TRBV19 and TRBJ1-1; a weak D match, TRBD1 (5 bases). V was clipped by 8 bases and J by 4 bases, with 20 bases between them. This CDR3 has 15 amino acids. Germline V gene data show CDR1 as LNHDA and CDR2 as SQIVND (reference sequence). The CDR3 DNA reads TGTGCCAGTCGCCTTGATGTCCGGGGGTCCACTGAAGCTTTCTTT. Its protein is CASRLDVRGSTEAFF.

The chain carries TRBV7-9 and TRBJ2-1; a possible D gene is TRBD2 (6 bases). The V gene's germline CDR1 is SEHNR and CDR2 FQNEAQ (reference sequence). The length of the CDR3 is 16 residues. V shed 5 bases and J shed 7 bases, with 21 bases lying between them. CDR3 in amino acids: CASSPLLAWGVNEQFF. In DNA, the CDR3 is TGTGCCAGCAGCCCATTACTAGCCTGGGGGGTTAATGAGCAGTTCTTC.

The rearrangement links TRBV7-9 to TRBJ2-5; 7 positions match TRBD1. Germline trimming cut 5 bases from V and 5 bases from J; bases unmatched to any gene: 11. Germline CDR1 is SEHNR and CDR2 is FQNEAQ (reference sequence). The CDR3 runs 15 residues. In DNA, the CDR3 is TGTGCCAGCAGCCGCGGTGGTGTCAGGGGGGAGACCCAGTACTTC. Its translation is CASSRGGVRGETQYF. The entire variable domain, with the rest obtained from reference TRBV7-9 and TRBJ2-5, is as follows: DTGVSQNPRHKITKRGQNVTFRCDPISEHNRLYWYRQTLGQGPEFLTYFQNEAQLEKSRLLSDRFSAERPKGSFSTLEIQRTEQGDSAMYLCASSRGGVRGETQYFGPGTRLLVL.

The genes are TRBV15 and TRBJ2-7, with 8 bases fitting TRBD1. V shed 3 bases and J 2 bases; nucleotides not matched to a gene: 3. Germline-derived CDR1 and CDR2 are LNHNV and YYDKDF (reference sequence). CDR3 size: 14 residues. CDR3: CATSSTGGPYEQYF. CDR3 DNA: TGTGCCACCAGCAGCACAGGGGGACCCTACGAGCAGTACTTC.

The genes are TRBV27 and TRBJ2-7, with TRBD1 as a possible D gene (6 bases). The V and J ends lost 6 bases and 2 bases respectively, with 17 bases between them. The germline CDR1 and CDR2 sequences are MNHEY and SMNVEV (reference sequence). The CDR3 extends over 15 amino acids. The CDR3 loop is CASRLYVGQTYEQYF. The CDR3 region has the DNA TGTGCCAGCAGGCTATACGTGGGACAAACCTACGAGCAGTACTTC.

The CDR3 bases are TGCGCCAGCAGCTCAGGATGGGCTAGCGGTTACACCGGGGAGCTGTTTTTT. It is translated as CASSSGWASGYTGELFF. This chain uses TRBV5-1 with TRBJ2-2, with TRBD2 matching over 7 bases. CDR3 length equals 17 residues. The germline V gene has CDR1 SGHRS and CDR2 YFSETQ. After removal of 3 bases from V and 3 bases from J, the junction contained 11 bases not matched to a gene.

In DNA form, the CDR3 reads TGTGCCAGCAGGATGCAGGGTTATGGCTACACCTTC. Amino acid sequence: CASRMQGYGYTF. The chain carries TRBV7-9 and TRBJ1-2, with D tentatively TRBD1 (5 bases). This CDR3 is built from 12 residues. The V and J ends lost 6 bases and 5 bases respectively, with 10 bases between them. CDR1 SEHNR and CDR2 FQNEAQ come from the germline V gene (reference sequence).